This is a list of T cell receptor beta chains from one sample in a study of cytomegalovirus exposure and HLA in healthy donors. Libraries were prepared by immunoSEQ multiplex PCR; TCRdb keeps only in-frame clonotypes and omits some of them. The data hold around 88,000 clones, with 74% observed a single time. Material for sequencing was PBMCs. These receptors all come from a male donor in good health and CMV-seronegative. The CDR3 runs from the conserved cysteine through the conserved F or W. A D gene is named only where the DNA matches it firmly. Not all rows give a size; the values are once, few, many and, for expanded clones, a class.

>TRBJ2-7|-|13|-|TRBV19
CASSLGAPYEQYF
TGTGCCAGTAGTTTGGGGGCCCCTTACGAGCAGTACTTC
>TRBJ2-7|few|16|TRBD2|TRBV28
CASSLTSGSTIHEQYF
TGTGCCAGCAGTTTAACTAGCGGGAGCACGATCCACGAGCAGTACTTC
>TRBJ2-5|-|14|TRBD2|TRBV6-6
CASSYGGSEETQYF
TGTGCCAGCAGTTACGGCGGGAGCGAGGAGACCCAGTACTTC
>TRBJ2-2|-|15|-|TRBV9
CASSVVSSNTGELFF
TGTGCCAGCAGCGTAGTTAGCTCCAACACCGGGGAGCTGTTTTTT
>TRBJ2-7|-|14|-|TRBV2
CASSSVAYSYEQYF
TGTGCCAGCAGTTCTGTCGCCTACTCCTACGAGCAGTACTTC
>TRBJ2-3|-|15|-|TRBV10-3
CAIKGMRGATDTQYF
TGTGCCATTAAGGGGATGCGAGGAGCAACAGATACGCAGTATTTT
>TRBJ2-5|-|16|-|TRBV7-6
CASSRRGGSGGETQYF
TGTGCCAGCAGCCGTAGGGGGGGATCGGGGGGAGAGACCCAGTACTTC
>TRBJ1-1|-|14|-|TRBV6-5
CASSYSLSRNEAFF
TGTGCCAGCAGTTACTCGCTTTCGCGTAATGAAGCTTTCTTT
>TRBJ2-7|-|14|TRBD2|TRBV27
CASRLAGPSYEQYF
TGTGCCAGCAGACTAGCGGGGCCCTCCTACGAGCAGTACTTC
>TRBJ2-2|-|16|-|TRBV9
CASSPLQGSNTGELFF
TGTGCCAGCAGCCCCTTACAGGGATCGAACACCGGGGAGCTGTTTTTT
>TRBJ2-7|-|14|-|TRBV7-9
CASSLRQGPYEQYF
TGTGCCAGCAGCTTACGGCAGGGGCCCTACGAGCAGTACTTC
>TRBJ1-4|-|14|-|TRBV5-6
CASSLGALNEKLFF
TGTGCCAGCAGCTTGGGGGCCCTTAATGAAAAACTGTTTTTT
>TRBJ2-3|-|15|-|TRBV29-1
CSVEDRGIPTDTQYF
TGCAGCGTTGAAGATCGAGGAATACCCACAGATACGCAGTATTTT
>TRBJ2-7|-|15|TRBD1|TRBV28
CASSLPGTGSSEQYF
TGTGCCAGCAGTCTTCCCGGGACAGGGAGTAGCGAGCAGTACTTC
>TRBJ2-1|-|17|TRBD2|TRBV30
CAWSNGAGDPLYNEQFF
TGTGCCTGGAGTAATGGGGCGGGAGACCCTCTCTACAATGAGCAGTTCTTC
>TRBJ2-7|-|15|-|TRBV5-4
CASSRGTRGLDEQYF
TGTGCCAGCAGCCGCGGGACCCGGGGACTGGACGAGCAGTACTTC
>TRBJ2-7|-|13|-|TRBV29-1
CSVARTSSYEQYF
TGCAGCGTTGCTCGTACGAGCTCCTACGAGCAGTACTTC
>TRBJ2-7|once|14|-|TRBV5-1
CASSLVAGRNEQYF
TGCGCCAGCAGCTTGGTTGCGGGACGGAACGAGCAGTACTTC
>TRBJ2-1|-|18|TRBD2|TRBV19
CASSILFEAGEVENEQFF
TGTGCCAGTAGTATTCTCTTTGAGGCGGGAGAAGTAGAGAATGAGCAGTTCTTC
>TRBJ1-2|-|14|-|TRBV19
CASTRDRRNYGYTF
TGTGCCAGTACCCGAGACAGGCGAAACTATGGCTACACCTTC
>TRBJ2-5|once|15|-|TRBV5-4
CASSSEAGSKETQYF
TGTGCCAGCAGCTCGGAAGCGGGCTCAAAAGAGACCCAGTACTTC
>TRBJ2-1|-|14|TRBD2|TRBV5-1
CASISGSSYNEQFF
TGCGCCAGCATCAGCGGGAGCTCCTACAATGAGCAGTTCTTC
>TRBJ2-3|few|14|TRBD2|TRBV30
CAWSQGLAGDTQYF
TGTGCCTGGAGTCAGGGACTAGCGGGAGACACGCAGTATTTT
>TRBJ1-1|-|15|-|TRBV7-8
CVSSLRGGANTEAFF
TGTGTCAGCAGCTTGAGGGGGGGAGCGAACACTGAAGCTTTCTTT
>TRBJ2-7|-|15|TRBD2|TRBV4-1
CASSQGGRRSYEQYF
TGCGCCAGCAGCCAAGGCGGGAGGAGGTCCTACGAGCAGTACTTC
>TRBJ2-1|-|16|-|TRBV7-8
CASSLETWSSYNEQFF
TGTGCCAGCAGCTTGGAGACCTGGAGCTCCTACAATGAGCAGTTCTTC
>TRBJ2-3|-|13|-|TRBV5-1
CASSSQGTDTQYF
TGCGCCAGCAGCTCACAGGGCACAGATACGCAGTATTTT
>TRBJ2-2|few|14|-|TRBV5-1
CASGPGSNTGELFF
TGCGCCAGCGGACCGGGAAGTAACACCGGGGAGCTGTTTTTT